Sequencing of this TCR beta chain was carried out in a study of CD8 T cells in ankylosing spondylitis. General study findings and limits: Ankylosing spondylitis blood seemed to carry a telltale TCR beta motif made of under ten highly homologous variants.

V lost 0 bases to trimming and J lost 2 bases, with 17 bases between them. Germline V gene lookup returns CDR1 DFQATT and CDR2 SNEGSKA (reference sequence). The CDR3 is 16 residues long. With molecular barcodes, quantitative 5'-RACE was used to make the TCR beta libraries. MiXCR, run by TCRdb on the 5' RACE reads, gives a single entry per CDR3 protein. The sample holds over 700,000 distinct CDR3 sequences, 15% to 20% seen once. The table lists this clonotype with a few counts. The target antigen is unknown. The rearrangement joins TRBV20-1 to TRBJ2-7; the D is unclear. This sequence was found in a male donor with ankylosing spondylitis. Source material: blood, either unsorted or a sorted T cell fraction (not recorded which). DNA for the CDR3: TGCAGTGCTAGAGATTTCCTCCGAGGTACCACCTACGAGCAGTACTTC. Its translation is CSARDFLRGTTYEQYF.